This T cell receptor (beta chain) was captured in a study of shared clonotypes between healthy human individuals. TCRdb keeps only in-frame clones here, not all; method: immunoSEQ multiplex PCR. The sample shows approximately 500,000 clones, less than 96% of them seen only once. Points from the study as a whole: Richness estimates generally favored naive over memory subsets.

Worth noting for this clone: Its antigen is as yet unknown.

The CDR3 is 15 amino acids. Per germline, CDR1 SGHRS and CDR2 YFSETQ. V was trimmed by 0 bases and J by 7 bases, leaving 16 bases between them. The chain joins TRBV5-1 to TRBJ2-5; D is perhaps TRBD1 (5 bases). The sequencing sample was made of naive CD4+ T cells sorted from blood. Subset described: CD45RA+ positively selected. This TCR was recovered from a woman aged 25 to 39 in good health. This chain's CDR3 is CASSLDHNGQGTQYF. The CDR3 DNA is TGCGCCAGCAGCTTGGATCACAACGGTCAGGGGACCCAGTACTTC.